A selection of T cell receptor beta chains follows, all from one sample in a study of identical twins. MiXCR, run by TCRdb on the 5' RACE reads, gives a single entry per CDR3 protein. Counted here are 400,000 to 650,000 distinct CDR3 sequences, around 20% occurring once; the ten biggest clones make up 0.91%. The same sample was also studied in work on T cells expressing NK-cell markers.

The specimen sequenced was CD4+ T cells sorted from blood. These receptors were obtained from a woman younger than 35 in good health. Both conserved end residues are part of each CDR3. The D gene is left open where the match is weak. Size is omitted from some rows. Given values are once, few, many or a class for expanded clones.

j_call: TRBJ2-5; d_call: TRBD2; v_call: TRBV5-5; clone_size: NA; cdr3_aa: CASSAGLTETQYF; cdr3_nt: TGTGCCAGCAGCGCGGGACTAACAGAGACCCAGTACTTC
j_call: TRBJ2-5; d_call: TRBD2; v_call: TRBV29-1; clone_size: NA; cdr3_aa: CSSWTSGGARETQYF; cdr3_nt: TGCAGCTCATGGACTAGCGGGGGGGCCCGGGAGACCCAGTACTTC
j_call: TRBJ2-5; d_call: NA; v_call: TRBV7-2; clone_size: few; cdr3_aa: CASGAEVGTQYF; cdr3_nt: TGTGCCAGCGGCGCCGAAGTCGGGACCCAGTACTTC
j_call: TRBJ2-2; d_call: TRBD2; v_call: TRBV24-1; clone_size: NA; cdr3_aa: CATSAQPGLAIPGELFF; cdr3_nt: TGTGCCACCAGTGCTCAACCGGGACTAGCAATCCCCGGGGAGCTGTTTTTT
j_call: TRBJ1-2; d_call: NA; v_call: TRBV5-5; clone_size: NA; cdr3_aa: CASSFRQERYTF; cdr3_nt: TGTGCCAGCAGCTTTCGACAGGAACGCTACACCTTC
j_call: TRBJ2-7; d_call: NA; v_call: TRBV9; clone_size: NA; cdr3_aa: CASSVGLAREQYF; cdr3_nt: TGTGCCAGCAGCGTAGGGCTAGCGAGGGAGCAGTACTTC
j_call: TRBJ2-3; d_call: NA; v_call: TRBV5-1; clone_size: few; cdr3_aa: CASIKGGNPSTDTQYF; cdr3_nt: TGCGCCAGCATCAAAGGTGGGAATCCTAGCACAGATACGCAGTATTTT
j_call: TRBJ1-1; d_call: NA; v_call: TRBV10-3; clone_size: few; cdr3_aa: CAISEPNTEAFF; cdr3_nt: TGTGCCATCAGTGAACCGAACACTGAAGCTTTCTTT
j_call: TRBJ2-5; d_call: NA; v_call: TRBV14; clone_size: few; cdr3_aa: CASSQYSTKQETQYF; cdr3_nt: TGTGCCAGCAGCCAGTACAGTACGAAACAAGAGACCCAGTACTTC
j_call: TRBJ2-3; d_call: NA; v_call: TRBV20-1; clone_size: NA; cdr3_aa: CSARRRATDTQYF; cdr3_nt: TGCAGTGCTAGAAGGAGAGCCACAGATACGCAGTATTTT
j_call: TRBJ1-1; d_call: NA; v_call: TRBV6-5; clone_size: many; cdr3_aa: CASSLGRGGTEAFF; cdr3_nt: TGTGCCAGCAGTTTGGGCAGGGGAGGCACTGAAGCTTTCTTT
j_call: TRBJ2-1; d_call: TRBD2; v_call: TRBV10-3; clone_size: few; cdr3_aa: CAIRGTSGTNNEQFF; cdr3_nt: TGTGCCATCAGGGGGACTAGCGGGACCAACAATGAGCAGTTCTTC
j_call: TRBJ1-1; d_call: NA; v_call: TRBV5-1; clone_size: NA; cdr3_aa: CASRPLREDTEAFF; cdr3_nt: TGCGCCAGCAGACCGCTCAGGGAAGACACTGAAGCTTTCTTT
j_call: TRBJ2-1; d_call: NA; v_call: TRBV7-7; clone_size: many; cdr3_aa: CASSLAFSGQRNEQFF; cdr3_nt: TGTGCTAGCAGCTTAGCATTCTCAGGACAGCGAAATGAGCAGTTCTTC
j_call: TRBJ2-3; d_call: NA; v_call: TRBV12-3/TRBV12-4; clone_size: NA; cdr3_aa: CASSLLISDTQYF; cdr3_nt: TGTGCCAGCAGTTTACTTATCTCAGATACGCAGTATTTT
j_call: TRBJ1-4; d_call: NA; v_call: TRBV20-1; clone_size: NA; cdr3_aa: CSARIGGPREKLFF; cdr3_nt: TGCAGTGCCCGAATAGGGGGACCCAGAGAAAAACTGTTTTTT
j_call: TRBJ2-5; d_call: NA; v_call: TRBV2; clone_size: NA; cdr3_aa: CASTEGRDRVTQYF; cdr3_nt: TGTGCCAGCACCGAGGGGCGCGACCGCGTGACCCAGTACTTC
j_call: TRBJ1-6; d_call: NA; v_call: TRBV19; clone_size: NA; cdr3_aa: CASSLQGNSPLHF; cdr3_nt: TGTGCCAGCAGTTTACAGGGTAATTCACCCCTCCACTTT
j_call: TRBJ2-3; d_call: NA; v_call: TRBV9; clone_size: NA; cdr3_aa: CASSSSQGGSTDTQYF; cdr3_nt: TGTGCCAGCAGCTCCTCTCAGGGGGGTAGCACAGATACGCAGTATTTT
j_call: TRBJ2-5; d_call: TRBD2; v_call: TRBV10-3; clone_size: NA; cdr3_aa: CAISESTWTSGTQETQYF; cdr3_nt: TGTGCCATCAGTGAGTCGACCTGGACTAGCGGGACTCAAGAGACCCAGTACTTC
j_call: TRBJ2-1; d_call: TRBD1; v_call: TRBV6-5; clone_size: NA; cdr3_aa: CASSYSRGEQFF; cdr3_nt: TGTGCCAGCAGTTACTCCAGGGGGGAGCAGTTCTTC
j_call: TRBJ2-1; d_call: NA; v_call: TRBV18; clone_size: NA; cdr3_aa: CASSGDVLTYNEQFF; cdr3_nt: TGTGCCAGCTCAGGGGACGTGCTTACCTACAATGAGCAGTTCTTC
j_call: TRBJ2-7; d_call: NA; v_call: TRBV10-3; clone_size: NA; cdr3_aa: CAIRGAGFAEQYF; cdr3_nt: TGTGCCATCAGGGGTGCAGGATTCGCCGAGCAGTACTTC
j_call: TRBJ2-7; d_call: NA; v_call: TRBV3-1; clone_size: NA; cdr3_aa: CASSQDGGSPPSYEQYF; cdr3_nt: TGTGCCAGCAGCCAAGATGGGGGCTCCCCACCCTCCTACGAGCAGTACTTC
j_call: TRBJ2-1; d_call: NA; v_call: TRBV3-1; clone_size: few; cdr3_aa: CASSQLAQQFF; cdr3_nt: TGTGCCAGCAGCCAGCTAGCGCAGCAGTTCTTC
j_call: TRBJ2-1; d_call: NA; v_call: TRBV7-9; clone_size: few; cdr3_aa: CASSFSRERGRFF; cdr3_nt: TGTGCCAGCAGCTTCAGCAGGGAGAGGGGTCGGTTCTTC
j_call: TRBJ2-3; d_call: NA; v_call: TRBV20-1; clone_size: few; cdr3_aa: CSAPGRLVSTDTQYF; cdr3_nt: TGCAGTGCCCCTGGGCGGCTGGTGAGCACAGATACGCAGTATTTT
j_call: TRBJ2-7; d_call: NA; v_call: TRBV6-6; clone_size: NA; cdr3_aa: CASSYFATYEQYF; cdr3_nt: TGTGCCAGCAGTTACTTCGCTACCTACGAGCAGTACTTC
j_call: TRBJ2-3; d_call: TRBD2; v_call: TRBV6-1; clone_size: few; cdr3_aa: CASRPGLAYTDTQYF; cdr3_nt: TGTGCCAGCAGGCCGGGACTAGCGTACACAGATACGCAGTATTTT
j_call: TRBJ2-7; d_call: NA; v_call: TRBV6-1; clone_size: NA; cdr3_aa: CASSEGDVGEQYF; cdr3_nt: TGTGCCAGCAGTGAAGGTGACGTGGGGGAGCAGTACTTC